This TCR beta chain was captured in a study of T-cell memory formation after mild COVID-19. Each CDR3 protein is one row after TCRdb ran MiXCR on the 5' RACE reads. The sample lists about half a million distinct CDR3 sequences, around a sixth occurring once. This CDR3 has 13 amino acids. The ends lost 8 bases at V and 6 bases at J; junction bases unmatched: 2. Study-level results: Second-wave clones reaching peak frequency on day 37 lacked confirmed SARS-CoV-2 specificity. Those CD4+ clones that contracted were mainly in CM and EM (CD8+ ones in EMRA).

In regard to this clonotype: As yet, its antigen is unknown.

Sequencing was carried out using PBMCs or a T cell subset sorted from them (not recorded which). V is TRBV12-3 or TRBV12-4 and J is TRBJ1-6; 9 bases map to TRBD1. This receptor was obtained from an adult woman who had mild COVID-19 (a few samples of this study predate the infection). Cell type and time point are not known. The CDR3 coding sequence is TGTGCCAGCCAGGGACAGGGTAATTCACCCCTCCACTTT. It is translated as CASQGQGNSPLHF.